This T cell receptor beta chain was captured by sequencing in a study of shared clonotypes between healthy human individuals. Study as a whole: The study used three CD4 naive, three CD4 memory, two CD8 naive and one CD8 memory plate per donor.

This CDR3 has 15 amino acids. Germline-derived CDR1 and CDR2 are MNHEY and SVGAGI. J gave up 0 bases and V 2 bases, and 1 base lay outside the gene matches. Method: immunoSEQ multiplex PCR; TCRdb's copy keeps in-frame clones and lacks some. The table has 2 million to 2.5 million clones, approximately 93% seen once. General study points: Naive subsets tended to show greater estimated richness than memory subsets. Sequencing depth was a factor that was expected to affect clonotype sharing among donors.

CD45RA+ naive and CD45RA-negative memory subsets were separated from CD4+ cells. Points on this clone: Antigen unknown. Other DNA variants within this sample encode the same CDR3.

Sequenced sample: naive CD4+ T cells from PBMCs. Documented subset: CD45RA+ positively selected. The rearrangement joins TRBV6-5 to TRBJ2-1; 7 nucleotides line up with TRBD2. The receptor's source is a man between 18 and 35 years old in good health. Some clones in this sample may be carry-over from other donors' samples. CDR3: CASSYSGASYNEQFF. The DNA of the CDR3 is TGTGCCAGCAGTTACAGCGGGGCCTCCTACAATGAGCAGTTCTTC.